Following are 12 T cell receptor beta chains from one sample sequenced in a study of early T cells in non-severe SARS-CoV-2 infection. TCRdb re-called the 5' RACE reads through MiXCR, storing one row per CDR3 protein. Among about 60,000 distinct CDR3 sequences listed, roughly 14% were seen once. The sample taken for sequencing was whole blood. The origin of the receptors is an adult who was a healthcare worker with PCR-confirmed SARS-CoV-2 infection or an uninfected control (not recorded which).

The chain is built from TRBV4-2 and TRBJ2-2; D gene uncertain. V was cut by 0 bases and J by 8 bases, with 4 bases left in between. CDR1 and CDR2 (germline): LGHNA, YNFKEQ. The CDR3 is made up of 12 amino acids. CDR3 in amino acids: CASSQELGELFF. CDR3 DNA sequence: TGTGCCAGCAGCCAAGAACTGGGGGAGCTGTTTTTT.

The chain employs TRBV19 and TRBJ2-6; D may be TRBD1 or TRBD2 (5 bases each). This CDR3 is built from 17 residues. V was trimmed by 6 bases and J by 0 bases, leaving 15 bases between them. The germline CDR1 and CDR2 sequences are LNHDA and SQIVND (reference sequence). CDR3 amino acids: CASSSRDGDSGANVLTF. The CDR3 DNA follows: TGTGCCAGTAGCAGCCGGGACGGCGACTCTGGGGCCAACGTCCTGACTTTC.

In this sample, this clonotype turned up a few times. The rearrangement joins TRBV4-1 to TRBJ1-5; D not resolved. CDR3 length: 17 residues. Looked up from germline, CDR1 is MGHRA and CDR2 is YSYEKL. The ends were cut back, 3 bases at V and 3 bases at J, with 18 bases in the middle. The CDR3 is CASSQGGSGGLNQPQHF. Here the CDR3 DNA reads TGCGCCAGCAGCCAGGGCGGGTCGGGAGGTCTCAATCAGCCCCAGCATTTT.

This clonotype was detected a few times. The V and J genes are TRBV7-2 and TRBJ1-5, with D hard to call. The CDR3 sequence is 12 residues long. Trimming left V 5 bases short and J 4 bases short, with 6 bases between. The germline V gene has CDR1 SGHTA and CDR2 FQGNSA. The CDR3 DNA reads as TGTGCCAGCAGCCTACAGAATCAGCCCCAGCATTTT. This encodes CASSLQNQPQHF.

Ten or more counts support this clonotype. The rearrangement links TRBV18 to TRBJ2-7; D possibly matches TRBD1 or TRBD2 (5 bases each). V lost 3 bases and J 0 bases, leaving 18 bases between the germline ends. This CDR3 has 17 residues. The V gene's germline CDR1 is KGHSH and CDR2 LQKENI. CDR3 region: CASSPFEGRTSSYEQYF. CDR3 sequence (DNA): TGTGCCAGCTCACCCTTTGAGGGACGGACAAGCTCCTACGAGCAGTACTTC. Full variable domain (missing parts from reference TRBV18 and TRBJ2-7): NAGVMQNPRHLVRRRGQEARLRCSPMKGHSHVYWYRQLPEEGLKFMVYLQKENIIDESGMPKERFSAEFPKEGPSILRIQQVVRGDSAAYFCASSPFEGRTSSYEQYFGPGTRLTVT.

As to this clonotype: An end of the junction does not agree with germline; a read error may underlie this. V usage is TRBV10-3 and J usage is TRBJ1-1; 8 bases agree with TRBD1. CDR1 ENHRY and CDR2 SYGVKD come from the germline V gene. The CDR3 covers 14 residues. CDR3 amino acids: CTIRGQVVNTEAFF. In nucleotides, the CDR3 is TGTACCATCAGGGGACAGGTGGTGAACACTGAAGCTTTCTTT.

This chain links TRBV14 with TRBJ2-2, with no clear D. There are 14 residues in the CDR3. Per the germline V gene, CDR1 is SGHDN and CDR2 is FVKESK. Trimming left V 0 bases short and J 6 bases short, with 8 bases between. The CDR3 DNA is TGTGCCAGCAGCCAAGACGGGTATCCCGGGGAGCTGTTTTTT. Its translation is CASSQDGYPGELFF. The whole variable domain, remainder taken from reference TRBV14 and TRBJ2-2, is EAGVTQFPSHSVIEKGQTVTLRCDPISGHDNLYWYRRVMGKEIKFLLHFVKESKQDESGMPNNRFLAERTGGTYSTLKVQPAELEDSGVYFCASSQDGYPGELFFGEGSRLTVL.

This clonotype was detected only a few times. V and J are TRBV12-5 and TRBJ1-1; D is unresolved. V dropped 6 bases and J dropped 9 bases, with 11 bases sitting between them. The CDR3 sequence is 11 residues long. Germline assignment: CDR1 LGHNT and CDR2 FRNRAP. DNA for the CDR3: TGTGCTAGTGGAGAAGGTGTCAAAGCTTTCTTT. This sequence encodes CASGEGVKAFF. Complete variable domain (other parts from reference TRBV12-5 and TRBJ1-1): DARVTQTPRHKVTEMGQEVTMRCQPILGHNTVFWYRQTMMQGLELLAYFRNRAPLDDSGMPKDRFSAEMPDATLATLKIQPSEPRDSAVYFCASGEGVKAFFGQGTRLTVV.

The V and J genes are TRBV2 and TRBJ1-5, with D maybe TRBD1 (6 bases). Germline CDR1 is SNHLY and CDR2 is FYNNEI. There are 16 residues in the CDR3. The germline V and J ends were trimmed by 3 bases and 7 bases, with 19 bases remaining between them. For the CDR3, the DNA is TGTGCCAGCAGTGAGTTTACAGGGTCGGAAGGGCAGCCCCAGCATTTT. Protein sequence: CASSEFTGSEGQPQHF. Full variable domain (rest looked up from reference TRBV2 and TRBJ1-5): EPEVTQTPSHQVTQMGQEVILRCVPISNHLYFYWYRQILGQKVEFLVSFYNNEISEKSEIFDDQFSVERPDGSNFTLKIRSTKLEDSAMYFCASSEFTGSEGQPQHFGDGTRLSIL.

This clonotype was counted a few times. The chain links TRBV5-6 to TRBJ1-5, with no clear D. Germline assignment: CDR1 SGHDT and CDR2 YYEEEE. This CDR3 comprises 14 residues. V was trimmed by 0 bases and J by 4 bases, leaving 8 bases between them. The CDR3 reads CASSLGVSNQPQHF. The CDR3 bases are TGTGCCAGCAGCTTGGGGGTATCAAATCAGCCCCAGCATTTT.

This chain connects TRBV2 to TRBJ1-5, with D possibly being TRBD1 (5 bases). CDR3 length: 14 amino acids. V gave up 7 bases and J gave up 3 bases, with 13 bases separating them. Per the germline V gene, CDR1 is SNHLY and CDR2 is FYNNEI. CDR3 amino acids: CASTGGRNNQPQHF. The CDR3 region has the DNA TGTGCCAGCACCGGGGGACGGAACAATCAGCCCCAGCATTTT.

This clonotype turned up a few times. The chain has TRBV27 and TRBJ2-7; D unresolved. V lost 2 bases, J lost 4 bases, and 12 bases lay in between. The CDR3 runs to 14 residues. In germline, CDR1 is MNHEY, CDR2 SMNVEV (reference sequence). The CDR3 coding sequence is TGTGCCAGCAGTTTAGGGGTTTCTATTTACGAGCAGTACTTC. Protein: CASSLGVSIYEQYF.